This TCR beta chain is drawn from a study of regulatory T cells. The PCR used 52 TRBV and 13 TRBJ primers. The method was immunoSEQ multiplex PCR; TCRdb's version includes in-frame clones alone and lacks a portion of them. The sample records approximately 9,000 clones, 84% being singletons. Patients aged 2 to 39 years had fewer naive and more memory CD4+ and CD8+ T cells. Germline V CDR1 and CDR2: MNHEY, SMNVEV (reference sequence). The CDR3 spans 15 residues. Trimming took 4 bases from V and 5 from J; bases not matched to a gene: 5. This TCR came from a person under 35 with CD3G deficiency. This sequence joins TRBV27 and TRBJ2-1; 10 bases align to TRBD2. Sample: CD8+ T cells sorted from blood. The DNA of the CDR3 is TGTGCCAGCAGTTCGGGACTAGCGTATAACAATGAGCAGTTCTTC. Translating it yields CASSSGLAYNNEQFF.